Presented here are 28 T cell receptor beta chains from one specimen sequenced in a study of beta chain features in type 1 diabetes. The sequenced template was cDNA made from the entire isolated RNA. Assay used: immunoSEQ multiplex PCR; TCRdb lists only in-frame clones, some missing. The repertoire includes over 700,000 clones, roughly 15% of them detected once, and 0.02% to 0.03% sits in the top ten. Material: naive CD4+ T cells from blood. All receptors derive from a woman under 30 in good health.

This clone was seen more than once but under ten times. This rearrangement joins TRBV25-1 to TRBJ2-5; TRBD2 is a possible D gene (6 bases). The CDR3 totals 15 residues. V dropped 2 bases and J dropped 5 bases, with 15 bases sitting between them. Germline loops: CDR1 MGHDK, CDR2 SYGVNS. CDR3 in amino acids: CASSEPAEGRETQYF. In DNA, the CDR3 is TGTGCCAGCAGTGAACCCGCGGAGGGTCGGGAGACCCAGTACTTC.

Details on this clone: One end of the junction does not line up with germline, which may come from a read error. Other DNA sequences from this sample encode an identical CDR3 as well. The J gene is TRBJ2-5, the V gene TRBV20-1; no firm D call. The CDR3 spans 10 residues. Per the germline V gene, CDR1 is DFQATT and CDR2 is SNEGSKA (reference sequence). The CDR3 loop is CSPHRETQYF. The CDR3 DNA sequence: TGCAGTCCGCATCGCGAGACGCAGTACTTC.

This clone appeared a few times. The chain joins TRBV13 to TRBJ2-2; the D gene could be TRBD1 or TRBD2 (5 bases each). The germline V gene has CDR1 PRHDT and CDR2 FYEKMQ (reference sequence). Trimming removed 0 bases at V and 6 bases at J, with 11 bases between. The CDR3 loop spans 15 amino acids. CDR3 nucleotide sequence: TGTGCCAGCAGCTTAGGGTCCGGGGCGGCCGGGGAGCTGTTTTTT. This sequence encodes CASSLGSGAAGELFF. Filled out from reference TRBV13 and TRBJ2-2, the complete variable domain reads AAGVIQSPRHLIKEKRETATLKCYPIPRHDTVYWYQQGPGQDPQFLISFYEKMQSDKGSIPDRFSAQQFSDYHSELNMSSLELGDSALYFCASSLGSGAAGELFFGEGSRLTVL.

The chain recombines TRBV15 with TRBJ2-7, with D unclear. CDR3 length equals 12 residues. The V end was cut by 1 base, the J end by 6 bases, with 7 bases between. Per the germline V gene, CDR1 is LNHNV and CDR2 is YYDKDF (reference sequence). CDR3 in amino acids: CATSRALGEQYF. The CDR3 bases are TGTGCCACCAGCAGAGCTCTCGGCGAGCAGTACTTC.

This clone was seen a handful of times. The rearrangement uses TRBV28 and TRBJ2-6; unclear D gene. Germline CDR1 reads MDHEN; CDR2 reads SYDVKM. The V and J ends lost 3 bases and 2 bases respectively, with 5 bases between them. The CDR3 runs 14 residues. The CDR3 nucleotides read TGTGCCAGCAGTTTCCTAACTGGGGCCAACGTCCTGACTTTC. Translated, it gives CASSFLTGANVLTF.

This chain uses TRBV5-4 with TRBJ2-3, with 11 nucleotides matching TRBD2. Germline V gene data show CDR1 as SGHNT and CDR2 as YYREEE (reference sequence). The trim removed 4 bases at V and 2 bases at J, leaving 6 bases unmatched. This CDR3 is built from 16 residues. In DNA, the CDR3 is TGTGCCAGCAGCCGACGACTAGCGGGAAACACAGATACGCAGTATTTT. It specifies CASSRRLAGNTDTQYF.

V is TRBV5-1 and J is TRBJ2-1; 10 bases agree with TRBD2. This CDR3 spans 18 amino acids. Germline CDR1 SGHRS, CDR2 YFSETQ. V trimming: 0 bases; J trimming: 1 base; junction bases outside the gene matches: 7. The CDR3, as DNA: TGCGCCAGCAGCTTGGGGTTAGCGGGAGGACGATCCTACAATGAGCAGTTCTTC. As protein: CASSLGLAGGRSYNEQFF.

The V and J genes are TRBV5-1 and TRBJ2-3; D possibly matches TRBD1 or TRBD2 (5 bases each). The CDR3 runs to 15 residues. Germline CDR1 SGHRS, CDR2 YFSETQ. Between the trimmed V and J ends, which lost 1 base and 2 bases, there was a span of 11 bases. The CDR3 spells CASSLYGAYTDTQYF. The CDR3 nucleotides are TGCGCCAGCAGCTTGTACGGGGCTTACACAGATACGCAGTATTTT.

The rearrangement joins TRBV18 to TRBJ2-5; D uncertain. The CDR3 is 16 residues long. Trimming cost V 3 bases and J 0 bases, with 14 bases left between them. CDR1 KGHSH and CDR2 LQKENI come from the germline V gene. CDR3 in amino acids: CASSPVSSWYQETQYF. Written as DNA, the CDR3 is TGTGCCAGCTCACCGGTTTCATCTTGGTACCAAGAGACCCAGTACTTC.

The genes are TRBV4-1 and TRBJ2-2; D unresolved. This CDR3 region has 14 residues. V dropped 1 base and J dropped 4 bases, with 7 bases sitting between them. Germline V lookup: CDR1 MGHRA, CDR2 YSYEKL. The CDR3 protein is CASSQAFLTGELFF. The CDR3, as DNA: TGCGCCAGCAGCCAAGCATTTCTCACCGGGGAGCTGTTTTTT.

The chain has TRBV10-3 and TRBJ2-1, with 10 bases identical to TRBD1. The germline gives CDR1 ENHRY, CDR2 SYGVKD. This CDR3 spans 15 amino acids. The ends lost 11 bases at V and 1 base at J; junction bases unmatched: 8. The CDR3 sequence: CAAKGDRGSYNEQFF. CDR3 sequence (DNA): TGTGCCGCAAAGGGGGACAGGGGTTCCTACAATGAGCAGTTCTTC.

This clone was detected a few times. The chain links TRBV4-2 to TRBJ2-7, with 8 bases lining up with TRBD2. Germline assignment: CDR1 LGHNA and CDR2 YNFKEQ. The CDR3 totals 16 residues. J lost 0 bases, V lost 1 base, and 5 bases had no gene match. The chain's CDR3 is CASSQGATSGSYEQYF. The CDR3 DNA reads as TGTGCCAGCAGCCAAGGCGCTACTAGCGGCTCCTACGAGCAGTACTTC.

This clone appeared a few times. The V and J genes are TRBV7-2 and TRBJ2-1, with 7 bases lining up with TRBD1. Germline V gene data show CDR1 as SGHTA and CDR2 as FQGNSA. The CDR3 is 15 residues long. V was clipped by 1 base and J by 7 bases; unmatched bases: 7. CDR3 in amino acids: CASSLGGTVTNEQFF. Written as DNA, the CDR3 is TGTGCCAGCAGCTTAGGAGGGACAGTGACTAATGAGCAGTTCTTC.

The chain carries TRBV5-1 and TRBJ2-5; no definite D call. The CDR3 extends over 14 amino acids. V lost 0 bases, J lost 1 base, and 7 bases lay in between. Germline V lookup: CDR1 SGHRS, CDR2 YFSETQ. DNA of the CDR3: TGCGCCAGCAGCTTGGTTCTGCTCCAAGAGACCCAGTACTTC. This sequence encodes CASSLVLLQETQYF. The variable domain in full, completed from reference TRBV5-1 and TRBJ2-5, reads KAGVTQTPRYLIKTRGQQVTLSCSPISGHRSVSWYQQTPGQGLQFLFEYFSETQRNKGNFPGRFSGRQFSNSRSEMNVSTLELGDSALYLCASSLVLLQETQYFGPGTRLLVL.

The chain combines TRBV12-5 with TRBJ1-1; D is ambiguous. Germline CDR1 LGHNT, CDR2 FRNRAP. CDR3 length: 14 amino acids. V lost 3 bases to trimming and J lost 3 bases, with 11 bases between them. CDR3 nucleotides: TGTGCTAGTGGTTTTTCTGGCGTATACACTGAAGCTTTCTTT. It encodes CASGFSGVYTEAFF.

The gene calls are TRBV13 and TRBJ2-4; 12 bases are shared with TRBD2. CDR1 is PRHDT, CDR2 FYEKMQ, per germline (reference sequence). With 5 bases clipped from V and 1 base from J, the junction kept 9 bases outside the gene matches. The CDR3 has 18 residues. Here the CDR3 DNA reads TGTGCCAGCAGCATACTAGCGGGAGGTGAATTGGCCAAAAACATTCAGTACTTC. Amino acid sequence: CASSILAGGELAKNIQYF.

V and J are TRBV14 and TRBJ1-2; TRBD1 matches 10 bases. The V segment lost 1 base and the J segment 7 bases; nucleotides outside the gene matches: 9. Germline loops: CDR1 SGHDN, CDR2 FVKESK. CDR3 length equals 16 residues. CDR3 region: CASSQVVRTGGGGYTF. Written as DNA, the CDR3 is TGTGCCAGCAGCCAAGTTGTCCGGACAGGGGGTGGTGGCTACACCTTC.

The genes are TRBV5-1 and TRBJ2-4, with D possibly being TRBD2 (7 bases). CDR1 and CDR2 (germline): SGHRS, YFSETQ. CDR3 length equals 16 residues. The V gene lost 6 bases and the J gene lost 3 bases, with 19 bases spanning the gap. The CDR3 sequence is CASTPRGGAVKNIQYF. The CDR3 coding sequence is TGCGCCAGCACCCCTCGAGGGGGGGCTGTCAAAAACATTCAGTACTTC.

This clone turned up a few times. The CDR3 here is CASSYSQIPFLDEQYF. Here the CDR3 DNA reads TGTGCCAGCAGTTACTCGCAGATACCCTTCCTAGACGAGCAGTACTTC. The chain carries TRBV6-6 and TRBJ2-7, with no clear D. Germline V gives CDR1 MNHNY, CDR2 SVGAGI (reference sequence). Trimming pared 0 bases from V and 5 bases from J, leaving 17 bases between. This CDR3 spans 16 amino acids.

The V and J genes are TRBV6-6 and TRBJ2-1, with 10 bases aligning to TRBD2. This CDR3 is 16 amino acids long. With 6 bases clipped from V and 4 bases from J, the junction kept 9 bases outside the gene matches. The V gene's germline CDR1 is MNHNY and CDR2 SVGAGI (reference sequence). The CDR3 bases are TGTGCCAGCAGGAGGAGGGGGACTAGCGCTTACAATGAGCAGTTCTTC. Residues: CASRRRGTSAYNEQFF.

The rearrangement links TRBV6-4 to TRBJ2-3, with TRBD2 matching 8 bases. Germline CDR1 MRHNA, CDR2 SNTAGT. There are 16 residues in the CDR3. After removal of 6 bases from V and 6 bases from J, the junction contained 14 bases not matched to a gene. CDR3 amino acids: CASSFSGTRAGDTQYF. In DNA, the CDR3 is TGTGCCAGCAGCTTTAGCGGGACTCGGGCCGGGGATACGCAGTATTTT.

This clone showed up just a few times. The rearrangement links TRBV9 to TRBJ2-1; TRBD1 matches at 8 bases. The CDR3 sequence is 17 residues long. Losses at the gene ends were 0 bases for V and 9 bases for J; bases not matched to a gene: 14. Per germline, CDR1 SGDLS and CDR2 YYNGEE. This CDR3 reads CASSVAASGQGWSEQFF. The DNA of the CDR3 is TGTGCCAGCAGCGTAGCTGCTTCAGGACAGGGCTGGAGTGAGCAGTTCTTC.

The chain couples TRBV7-9 to TRBJ2-6, with 12 bases lining up with TRBD2. V lost 5 bases and J lost 0; bases outside the gene matches: 2. From germline, CDR1 is SEHNR and CDR2 FQNEAQ (reference sequence). The CDR3 contains 17 residues. The CDR3 DNA is TGTGCCAGCAGCCCACTAGCGGGGGGCTCTGGGGCCAACGTCCTGACTTTC. Protein sequence: CASSPLAGGSGANVLTF.

This clone was detected a few times. The junction does not match germline at one end; this may be a read error. The V and J genes are TRBV7-9 and TRBJ2-3; tentatively, D is TRBD2 (6 bases). Germline CDR1 reads SEHNR; CDR2 reads FQNEAQ (reference sequence). CDR3 size: 13 residues. The CDR3 DNA reads TGTGCCAGCAGGTTAGCGGCGACAGATACGCAGTATTTT. It is translated as CASRLAATDTQYF.

Only a few counts were recorded for this clone. The chain joins TRBV10-3 to TRBJ1-5; no clear D. The CDR3 runs 13 residues. V lost 0 bases and J lost 5, with 5 bases in between. Germline-derived CDR1 and CDR2 are ENHRY and SYGVKD. The CDR3 DNA reads as TGTGCCATCAGTGAGTCATCAGATCAGCCCCAGCATTTT. Translation: CAISESSDQPQHF.

This clone was seen more than once but under ten times. This chain joins TRBV7-9 and TRBJ1-2, with D perhaps TRBD1 (6 bases). The germline CDR1 and CDR2 sequences are SEHNR and FQNEAQ (reference sequence). The CDR3 runs to 13 residues. V was trimmed by 0 bases and J by 7 bases, leaving 9 bases between them. Here the CDR3 DNA reads TGTGCCAGCAGCTTAGCGGGGGCTGGTGGCTACACCTTC. Its protein is CASSLAGAGGYTF. Full variable domain (remainder filled in from reference TRBV7-9 and TRBJ1-2): DTGVSQNPRHKITKRGQNVTFRCDPISEHNRLYWYRQTLGQGPEFLTYFQNEAQLEKSRLLSDRFSAERPKGSFSTLEIQRTEQGDSAMYLCASSLAGAGGYTFGSGTRLTVV.

This chain uses TRBV5-1 with TRBJ2-5, with D perhaps TRBD1 (6 bases). V gave up 6 bases and J gave up 1 base, with 10 bases separating them. The CDR3 is made up of 13 amino acids. Germline CDR1 is SGHRS and CDR2 is YFSETQ. CDR3 coding DNA: TGCGCCAGCACTGACAGGACCCAAGAGACCCAGTACTTC. Translating gives CASTDRTQETQYF.

The V gene is TRBV12-2, the J gene TRBJ2-7; the table names TRBD2, a call not compared with the DNA. TRBV12-2 is given as a pseudogene. This CDR3 region has 13 residues. The CDR3 sequence is CARERKQSREQYF. The CDR3 nucleotides read TGTGCAAGGGAGCGAAAGCAGTCGCGCGAGCAGTACTTC.